This T cell receptor beta chain derives from a study of CD8 T cells in ankylosing spondylitis. This clonotype was recorded a few times. With molecular barcodes, quantitative 5'-RACE was used to make the TCR beta libraries. Via MiXCR, TCRdb re-called the 5' RACE reads, giving one row per CDR3 protein. Found here are 100,000 to 150,000 distinct CDR3 sequences, around 9.3% of them singletons; the top ten hold 2.5% to 3.5%. The CDR3 has 14 residues. V gave up 0 bases and J gave up 7 bases; unmatched junction bases: 3. Per germline, CDR1 SGHTA and CDR2 FQGTGA. The sample consisted of blood, either unsorted or a sorted T cell fraction (not recorded which). This sequence joins TRBV7-3 and TRBJ2-5; 9 bases align to TRBD2. This TCR derives from a male donor with ankylosing spondylitis or in good health (not recorded which). Here the CDR3 reads CASSLTREGGTQYF. CDR3 in DNA: TGTGCCAGCAGCTTAACGCGGGAGGGCGGGACCCAGTACTTC.